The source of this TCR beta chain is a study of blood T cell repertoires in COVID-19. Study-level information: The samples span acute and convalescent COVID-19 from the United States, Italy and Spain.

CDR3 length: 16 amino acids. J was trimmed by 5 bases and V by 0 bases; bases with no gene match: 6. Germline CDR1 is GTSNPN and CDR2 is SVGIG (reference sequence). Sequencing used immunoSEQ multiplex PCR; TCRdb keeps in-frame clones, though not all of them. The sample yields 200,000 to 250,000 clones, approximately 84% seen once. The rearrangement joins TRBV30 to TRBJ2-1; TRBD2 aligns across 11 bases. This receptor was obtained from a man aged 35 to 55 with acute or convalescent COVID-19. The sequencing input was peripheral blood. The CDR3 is CAWSVNRLAGNNEQFF. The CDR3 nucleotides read TGTGCCTGGAGTGTAAACCGACTAGCGGGGAACAATGAGCAGTTCTTC.